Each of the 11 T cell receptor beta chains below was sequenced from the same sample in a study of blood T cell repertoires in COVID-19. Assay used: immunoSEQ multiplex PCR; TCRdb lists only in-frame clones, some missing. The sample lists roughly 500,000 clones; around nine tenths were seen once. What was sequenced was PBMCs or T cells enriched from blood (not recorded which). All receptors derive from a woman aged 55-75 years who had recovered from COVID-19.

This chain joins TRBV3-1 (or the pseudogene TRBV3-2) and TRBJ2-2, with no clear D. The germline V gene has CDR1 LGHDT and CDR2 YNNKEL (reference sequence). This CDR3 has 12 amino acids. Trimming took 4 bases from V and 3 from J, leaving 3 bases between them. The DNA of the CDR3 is TGTGCCAGCAGCCTATACACCGGGGAGCTGTTTTTT. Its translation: CASSLYTGELFF.

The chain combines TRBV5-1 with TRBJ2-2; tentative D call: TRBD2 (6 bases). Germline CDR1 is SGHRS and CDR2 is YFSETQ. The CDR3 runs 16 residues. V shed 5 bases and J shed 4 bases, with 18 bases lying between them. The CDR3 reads CASSLTPGLSTGELFF. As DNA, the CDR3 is TGCGCCAGCAGTTTGACCCCGGGACTTAGCACCGGGGAGCTGTTTTTT.

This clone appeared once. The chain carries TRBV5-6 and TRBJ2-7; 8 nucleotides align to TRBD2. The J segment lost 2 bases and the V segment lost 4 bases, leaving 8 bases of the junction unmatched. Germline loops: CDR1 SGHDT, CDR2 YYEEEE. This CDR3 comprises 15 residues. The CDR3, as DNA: TGTGCCAGCAGCCCCCCGGGGGGGTTTACCTACGAGCAGTACTTC. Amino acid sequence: CASSPPGGFTYEQYF.

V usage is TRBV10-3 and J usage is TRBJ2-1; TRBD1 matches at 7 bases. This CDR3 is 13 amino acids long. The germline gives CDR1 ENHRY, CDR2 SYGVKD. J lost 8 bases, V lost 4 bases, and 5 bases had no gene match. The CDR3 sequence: CAISGTGGHEQFF. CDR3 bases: TGTGCCATCAGTGGGACAGGCGGGCATGAGCAGTTCTTC.

CDR3 region: CAWSTGTGVGYTF. CDR3 DNA sequence: TGTGCCTGGAGCACCGGGACAGGGGTCGGCTACACCTTC. The V and J genes are TRBV30 and TRBJ1-2; 10 nucleotides agree with TRBD1. Germline values: CDR1 GTSNPN, CDR2 SVGIG (reference sequence). This CDR3 is built from 13 residues. The ends lost 3 bases at V and 8 bases at J; junction bases unmatched: 6. The entire variable domain, with the rest obtained from reference TRBV30 and TRBJ1-2, is as follows: SQTIHQWPATLVQPVGSPLSLECTVEGTSNPNLYWYRQAAGRGLQLLFYSVGIGQISSEVPQNLSASRPQDRQFILSSKKLLLSDSGFYLCAWSTGTGVGYTFGSGTRLTVV.

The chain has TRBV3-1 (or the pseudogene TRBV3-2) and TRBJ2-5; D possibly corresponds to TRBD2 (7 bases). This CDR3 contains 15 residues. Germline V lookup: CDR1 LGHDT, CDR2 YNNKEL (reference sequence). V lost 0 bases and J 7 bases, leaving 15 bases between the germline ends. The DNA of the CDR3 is TGTGCCAGCAGCCAAGATGTTTGGGGGGGCGGGACCCAGTACTTC. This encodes CASSQDVWGGGTQYF.

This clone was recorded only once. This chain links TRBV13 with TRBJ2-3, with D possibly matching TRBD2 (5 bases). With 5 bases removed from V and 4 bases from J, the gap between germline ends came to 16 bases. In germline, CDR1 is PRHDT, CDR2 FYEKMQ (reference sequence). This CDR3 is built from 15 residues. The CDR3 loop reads CASSQPGGVPDTQYF. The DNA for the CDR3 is TGTGCCAGCAGCCAGCCAGGAGGTGTCCCAGATACGCAGTATTTT.

The CDR3 is CASSVVSSGGAAEQFF. The CDR3 coding sequence is TGTGCCAGCAGCGTAGTCTCAAGCGGGGGGGCGGCTGAGCAGTTCTTC. This rearrangement joins TRBV9 to TRBJ2-1; 10 nucleotides agree with TRBD2. There are 16 residues in the CDR3. CDR1 is SGDLS, CDR2 YYNGEE, per germline. V was clipped by 0 bases and J by 9 bases; unmatched bases: 9. Based on the CDR3 plus reference TRBV9 and TRBJ2-1, the full variable domain is DSGVTQTPKHLITATGQRVTLRCSPRSGDLSVYWYQQSLDQGLQFLIQYYNGEERAKGNILERFSAQQFPDLHSELNLSSLELGDSALYFCASSVVSSGGAAEQFFGPGTRLTVL.

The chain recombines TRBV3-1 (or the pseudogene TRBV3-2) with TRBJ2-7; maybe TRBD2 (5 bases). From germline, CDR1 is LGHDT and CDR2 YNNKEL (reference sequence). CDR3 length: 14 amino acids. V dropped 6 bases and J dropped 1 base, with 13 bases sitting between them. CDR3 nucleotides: TGTGCCAGCAGATCGGCGAGCGGATCCTACGAGCAGTACTTC. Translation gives CASRSASGSYEQYF.

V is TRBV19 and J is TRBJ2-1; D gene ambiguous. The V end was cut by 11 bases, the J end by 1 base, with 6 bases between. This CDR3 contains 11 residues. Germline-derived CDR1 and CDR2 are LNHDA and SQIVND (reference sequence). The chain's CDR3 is CAVGSYNEQFF. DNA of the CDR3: TGTGCCGTCGGGTCCTACAATGAGCAGTTCTTC. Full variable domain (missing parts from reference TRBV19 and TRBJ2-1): DGGITQSPKYLFRKEGQNVTLSCEQNLNHDAMYWYRQDPGQGLRLIYYSQIVNDFQKGDIAEGYSVSREKKESFPLTVTSAQKNPTAFYLCAVGSYNEQFFGPGTRLTVL.

The CDR3 DNA sequence: TGTGCCAGCAAGCAGGGGAATAATTCACCCCTCCACTTT. Amino acids: CASKQGNNSPLHF. The genes are TRBV28 and TRBJ1-6, with TRBD1 as a possible D gene (6 bases). The ends were cut back, 7 bases at V and 5 bases at J, with 9 bases in the middle. The CDR3 is 13 amino acids. In germline, CDR1 is MDHEN, CDR2 SYDVKM.